This T cell receptor beta chain originates from a study of PD-1 blockade in classical Hodgkin lymphoma. Study results and caveats: Whereas CD4+ TCR diversity had risen significantly by C4D1, CD8+ TCR diversity had not. Whoever responded completely had baseline diversity much like that seen in newly diagnosed patients.

Time point specified: cycle 4 day 1 (C4D1), after about 6 weeks of nivolumab. Every patient relapsed after autologous stem cell transplantation, and brentuximab vedotin exposure varied. Patients reached a best response of complete response, partial response or progressive disease. The repertoire was sequenced with immunoSEQ multiplex PCR; TCRdb's copy has only in-frame clones and lacks some. The table records 90,000 to 110,000 clones, roughly 90% of them present only once. Note on this clone: Its antigen is unidentified.

The ends were cut back, 8 bases at V and 2 bases at J, with 15 bases in the middle. The CDR3 totals 13 residues. CDR1 and CDR2 from the germline V gene are SQVTM and ANQGSEA. The J gene is TRBJ1-2, the V gene TRBV29-1, with a possible D match to TRBD1 (5 bases). This sample comprised peripheral blood mononuclear cells (PBMCs), obtained before the fourth cycle of nivolumab. The source is a human donor with classical Hodgkin lymphoma. For the CDR3, the DNA is TGCAGCTCCTGGGACGGTCCAAACTATGGCTACACCTTC. Its translation is CSSWDGPNYGYTF.